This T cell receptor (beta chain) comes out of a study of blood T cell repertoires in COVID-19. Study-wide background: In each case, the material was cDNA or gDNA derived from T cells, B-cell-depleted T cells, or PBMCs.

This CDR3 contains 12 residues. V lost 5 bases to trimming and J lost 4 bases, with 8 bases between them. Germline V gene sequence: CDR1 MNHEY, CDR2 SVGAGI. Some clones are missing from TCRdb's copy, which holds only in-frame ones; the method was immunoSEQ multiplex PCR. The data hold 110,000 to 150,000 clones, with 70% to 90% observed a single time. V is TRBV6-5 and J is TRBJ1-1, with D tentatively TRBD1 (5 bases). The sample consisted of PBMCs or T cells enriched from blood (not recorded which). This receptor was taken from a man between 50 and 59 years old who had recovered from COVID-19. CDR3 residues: CASSHGGTEAFF. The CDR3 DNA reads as TGTGCCAGCAGTCACGGGGGCACTGAAGCTTTCTTT.